These 3 T cell receptor beta chains were sequenced from one sample in a study of radiation and T cells in renal cell carcinoma. Sequencing used immunoSEQ multiplex PCR; TCRdb keeps in-frame clones, though not all of them. The sample records approximately 100,000 clones, around nine tenths being singletons. Time point in this sample: baseline pretreatment blood. This sample's treatment: 15 Gy SBRT to primary tumor, nephrectomy 4 weeks later. This specimen was blood, taken from a patient whose treatment included radiotherapy and nephrectomy. The receptors here all came from a man aged 50 or older with renal cell carcinoma.

DNA of the CDR3: TGCGCCAGCAGAACGGGGCAAGACACAGATACGCAGTATTTT. It is translated as CASRTGQDTDTQYF. The V call is TRBV5-1, the J call TRBJ2-3; D may correspond to TRBD1 or TRBD2 (5 bases each). This CDR3 comprises 14 residues. Trimming took 5 bases from V and 2 from J, leaving 12 bases between them. The germline V gene encodes CDR1 SGHRS and CDR2 YFSETQ.

The chain joins TRBV7-9 to TRBJ1-6; 8 bases agree with TRBD1. Germline assignment: CDR1 SEHNR and CDR2 FQNEAQ (reference sequence). V lost 5 bases and J lost 11; bases outside the gene matches: 8. The CDR3 covers 14 residues. CDR3 region: CASSQGQEYAPLHF. CDR3 DNA sequence: TGTGCCAGCAGCCAGGGACAGGAGTATGCACCCCTCCACTTT.

In DNA, the CDR3 is TGTGCCAGCATATTGGGGTCACCGGAGAAGACCCAGTACTTC. Its protein product is CASILGSPEKTQYF. This chain links TRBV6-1 with TRBJ2-5; no clear D gene. CDR1 is MNHNS, CDR2 SASEGT, per germline. The CDR3 runs 14 residues. V was shortened by 7 bases and J by 6 bases, with 18 bases between the two germline ends.